This T cell receptor beta chain was found in a study of blood T cell repertoires in COVID-19. Study context: Samples of COVID-19 (acute and convalescent) were obtained from the United States, Italy and Spain. T cells, B-cell-depleted T cells, or PBMCs supplied cDNA or gDNA.

In the authors' workflow: Amplified reference gene primers provided the basis for estimating nucleated cell counts. Assay: immunoSEQ multiplex PCR; the TCRdb copy retains only in-frame clones and omits some. That table is the source of V, J and clone size, and D and trimming were worked out from the DNA. In the table there are roughly 290,000 clones, 87% of which are singletons. In this sample, this clone turned up a few times. Germline values: CDR1 SNHLY, CDR2 FYNNEI. The V gene end was trimmed by 10 bases and the J gene end by 6 bases; junction bases not matched to a gene: 17. The CDR3 covers 15 residues.

The chain has TRBV2 and TRBJ1-2, with TRBD1 matching over 7 bases. The material sequenced was peripheral blood. This receptor was taken from a woman aged 45 to 65 who had recovered from COVID-19. In DNA, the CDR3 is TGTGCCACCAACAAAGGGGGCTCCGTTACGGATGGCTACACCTTC. It encodes CATNKGGSVTDGYTF.